These 24 T cell receptor beta chains were sequenced from one sample in a study of T cell changes during pregnancy in multiple sclerosis. Generated by immunoSEQ multiplex PCR, the TCRdb table keeps only in-frame clones and is missing some. The sample consists of some 24,000 clones, around 87% of them appearing once. This sample comprised CD4+ T cells from peripheral blood mononuclear cells, obtained in the second trimester of pregnancy. The receptors were sampled from a female donor in good health, enrolled as a control in a pregnancy study.

The V gene is TRBV30, the J gene TRBJ2-1; 12 bases agree with TRBD2. CDR3 length: 16 residues. V trimming: 2 bases; J trimming: 9 bases; junction bases outside the gene matches: 11. Germline V CDR1 and CDR2: GTSNPN, SVGIG (reference sequence). The CDR3 spells CAWSPSGTSGSREQFF. The CDR3 DNA reads TGTGCCTGGAGTCCTTCCGGGACTAGCGGGTCCCGTGAGCAGTTCTTC.

The rearrangement joins TRBV19 to TRBJ1-5; 9 bases match TRBD1. Germline CDR1 is LNHDA and CDR2 is SQIVND (reference sequence). V lost 1 base and J lost 5; bases outside the gene matches: 9. The CDR3 runs 17 residues. CDR3 region: CASSIGTGVGYHQPQHF. In nucleotides, the CDR3 is TGTGCCAGTAGTATAGGGACAGGGGTGGGTTACCATCAGCCCCAGCATTTT. The variable domain in full, completed from reference TRBV19 and TRBJ1-5, reads DGGITQSPKYLFRKEGQNVTLSCEQNLNHDAMYWYRQDPGQGLRLIYYSQIVNDFQKGDIAEGYSVSREKKESFPLTVTSAQKNPTAFYLCASSIGTGVGYHQPQHFGDGTRLSIL.

The rearrangement uses TRBV28 and TRBJ1-4; 11 bases match TRBD1. The CDR3 runs 14 residues. J lost 9 bases, V lost 6 bases, and 6 bases had no gene match. Looked up from germline, CDR1 is MDHEN and CDR2 is SYDVKM. The CDR3 nucleotides read TGTGCCAGCAGCTCCGGGACAGGGGGGAAAAAACTGTTTTTT. It encodes CASSSGTGGKKLFF.

The chain's CDR3 is CASSSLAGGSTDTQYF. The CDR3 coding sequence is TGTGCCAGCTCATCACTAGCGGGGGGCAGCACAGATACGCAGTATTTT. This sequence joins TRBV18 and TRBJ2-3; 12 bases map to TRBD2. CDR1 KGHSH and CDR2 LQKENI come from the germline V gene. The trim removed 5 bases at V and 0 bases at J, leaving 3 bases unmatched. The CDR3 contains 16 residues.

This clone was counted a single time. This may stem from a read error, because a much larger clone lies one nucleotide away. J is TRBJ1-1 and V is TRBV19; D ambiguous. The CDR3 runs to 12 residues. The V end lost 2 bases, the J end lost 1 base, and 2 bases lay between the germline ends. CDR1 and CDR2 from the germline V gene are LNHDA and SQIVND (reference sequence). The CDR3 reads CASSIQNTEAFF. The CDR3 DNA reads as TGTGCCAGTAGTATACAGAACACTGAAGCTTTCTTT.

V gene TRBV9 combines with J gene TRBJ2-5, with 13 bases identical to TRBD2. Germline CDR1 is SGDLS and CDR2 is YYNGEE. J lost 1 base, V lost 3 bases, and 6 bases had no gene match. The CDR3 loop spans 17 amino acids. CDR3 nucleotide sequence: TGTGCCAGCAGCGAAGGACTAGCGGGGGCCCTCCAAGAGACCCAGTACTTC. Amino acids: CASSEGLAGALQETQYF.

The rearrangement joins TRBV2 to TRBJ1-6; 7 bases align to TRBD1. The germline V gene encodes CDR1 SNHLY and CDR2 FYNNEI. J gave up 6 bases and V 6 bases, and 8 bases lay outside the gene matches. The CDR3 extends over 15 amino acids. CDR3 nucleotide sequence: TGTGCCAGCAGGAGAGGGGACAGCCCTAATTCACCCCTCCACTTT. This sequence encodes CASRRGDSPNSPLHF.

On this clone itself: An end of the junction differs from the germline gene, which may be a read error. The chain combines TRBV28 with TRBJ1-1; 7 bases fit TRBD1. The germline CDR1 and CDR2 sequences are MDHEN and SYDVKM. This CDR3 spans 15 amino acids. CDR3 DNA sequence: TGTGCCAGCAGTACACAGGGGCCTGGACAGCGACATTGTGTCTTT. Protein: CASSTQGPGQRHCVF.

This clone is classed as medium-sized (0.01 to 0.1%). V and J are TRBV2 and TRBJ1-2; D is perhaps TRBD1 (5 bases). CDR1 SNHLY and CDR2 FYNNEI come from the germline V gene. This CDR3 contains 13 residues. Trimming cost V 3 bases and J 1 base, with 6 bases left between them. The CDR3 sequence: CASSEGRNYGYTF. In DNA form, the CDR3 reads TGTGCCAGCAGTGAGGGGCGTAACTATGGCTACACCTTC.

The J gene is TRBJ2-2, the V gene TRBV5-1; 7 nucleotides line up with TRBD1. From germline, CDR1 is SGHRS and CDR2 YFSETQ. The V gene end was trimmed by 0 bases and the J gene end by 4 bases; junction bases not matched to a gene: 3. The CDR3 is made up of 15 amino acids. CDR3 sequence: CASSLGSGGTGELFF. The CDR3 DNA is TGCGCCAGCAGCTTGGGGTCAGGGGGCACCGGGGAGCTGTTTTTT.

V gene TRBV19 combines with J gene TRBJ2-4; TRBD1 agrees at 8 bases. J lost 3 bases, V lost 2 bases, and 3 bases had no gene match. The CDR3 is made up of 15 amino acids. Germline CDR1 LNHDA, CDR2 SQIVND (reference sequence). The CDR3 region is CASSIQGADKNIQYF. CDR3 sequence (DNA): TGTGCCAGTAGTATACAGGGGGCGGACAAAAACATTCAGTACTTC.

The rearrangement links TRBV6-5 to TRBJ1-5, with TRBD1 matching 9 bases. After removal of 5 bases from V and 2 bases from J, the junction contained 1 base not matched to a gene. The CDR3 covers 14 residues. Germline V CDR1 and CDR2: MNHEY, SVGAGI. The CDR3 coding sequence is TGTGCCAGCAGTACAGGGGGCGGCAATCAGCCCCAGCATTTT. Protein sequence: CASSTGGGNQPQHF.

This clone was seen only once. The chain uses TRBV19 and TRBJ2-7, with D possibly TRBD1 on 5 matching bases. The CDR3 is 13 amino acids. Germline V gene sequence: CDR1 LNHDA, CDR2 SQIVND (reference sequence). The V gene lost 4 bases and the J gene lost 2 bases, with 9 bases spanning the gap. CDR3 coding DNA: TGTGCCAGTAGTAGCAGGGCCCCCTACGAGCAGTACTTC. Amino acid sequence: CASSSRAPYEQYF.

The CDR3 DNA reads as TGCGCCAGCAGCTGGGGACTAGGAGGGGTCGATACGCAGTATTTT. This codes for CASSWGLGGVDTQYF. The rearrangement uses TRBV5-1 and TRBJ2-3; 8 bases are a match to TRBD2. The V and J ends lost 3 bases and 6 bases, in that order; junction bases with no gene match: 9. CDR3 length: 15 amino acids. CDR1 and CDR2 (germline): SGHRS, YFSETQ.

The chain uses TRBV2 and TRBJ1-6, with 9 bases lining up with TRBD1. Germline loops: CDR1 SNHLY, CDR2 FYNNEI. Trimming cost V 6 bases and J 5 bases; bases outside gene matches: 5. This CDR3 region has 15 residues. CDR3 residues: CASRRQGGNNSPLHF. The DNA of the CDR3 is TGTGCCAGCAGGCGACAGGGGGGCAATAATTCACCCCTCCACTTT.

The chain combines TRBV7-7 with TRBJ1-1; a weak D match, TRBD1 (5 bases). The germline V gene encodes CDR1 SSHAT and CDR2 FNYEAQ (reference sequence). The CDR3 runs to 13 residues. Trimming cost V 5 bases and J 1 base, with 8 bases left between them. The DNA of the CDR3 is TGTGCCAGCAGCACAGACAGGAACACTGAAGCTTTCTTT. Its protein is CASSTDRNTEAFF.

CDR3 sequence: CASSPGSGGREEQYF. CDR3 bases: TGTGCCAGCAGCCCGGGCAGCGGGGGGCGGGAAGAGCAGTACTTC. This chain joins TRBV11-3 and TRBJ2-7, with TRBD2 matching over 9 bases. The trim removed 5 bases at V and 7 bases at J, leaving 12 bases unmatched. The CDR3 contains 15 residues. From germline, CDR1 is SGHNT and CDR2 YENEEA.

The V call is TRBV6-5, the J call TRBJ1-4, with D possibly TRBD1 on 6 matching bases. Germline loops: CDR1 MNHEY, CDR2 SVGAGI. The CDR3 contains 14 residues. V was trimmed by 6 bases and J by 5 bases, leaving 13 bases between them. The DNA for the CDR3 is TGTGCCAGCAGACGAGGACAGATGAATGAAAAACTGTTTTTT. Protein sequence: CASRRGQMNEKLFF.

The rearrangement joins TRBV7-2 to TRBJ2-7; 9 bases are a match to TRBD2. Germline V lookup: CDR1 SGHTA, CDR2 FQGNSA. After removal of 5 bases from V and 6 bases from J, the junction contained 8 bases not matched to a gene. This CDR3 is 14 amino acids long. CDR3 in DNA: TGTGCCAGCAGCACTCTAGCGGGGAGTGGCGAGCAGTACTTC. Protein: CASSTLAGSGEQYF.

The CDR3 DNA sequence: TGTGCCAGCAGTTACTCAACACAGGGGACTGAAAAACTGTTTTTT. Its protein product is CASSYSTQGTEKLFF. This chain connects TRBV6-5 to TRBJ1-4; 7 bases fit TRBD1. CDR3 size: 15 residues. CDR1 MNHEY and CDR2 SVGAGI come from the germline V gene. J lost 7 bases, V lost 0 bases, and 5 bases had no gene match.

As DNA, the CDR3 is TGTGCCAGCCGACCGGGACAGGGCTCTGCTGGGGCCAACGTCCTGACTTTC. Translating it yields CASRPGQGSAGANVLTF. This chain connects TRBV28 to TRBJ2-6; 9 bases are shared with TRBD1. V shed 8 bases, J shed 2 bases, and the junction held 10 bases outside the gene matches. Germline assignment: CDR1 MDHEN and CDR2 SYDVKM. CDR3 length: 17 residues.

The V and J genes are TRBV27 and TRBJ2-7, with TRBD2 identical over 9 bases. From germline, CDR1 is MNHEY and CDR2 SMNVEV (reference sequence). Losses at the gene ends were 5 bases for V and 3 bases for J; bases not matched to a gene: 8. The CDR3 loop spans 15 amino acids. In DNA, the CDR3 is TGTGCCAGCAGTCCGTTAGCGGGAGTTCGCTACGAGCAGTACTTC. It yields the protein CASSPLAGVRYEQYF.

The V gene is TRBV15, the J gene TRBJ1-2; D possibly corresponds to TRBD1 (5 bases). The length of the CDR3 is 17 residues. The germline V gene has CDR1 LNHNV and CDR2 YYDKDF (reference sequence). Trimming cost V 0 bases and J 4 bases, with 18 bases left between them. The CDR3 sequence: CATSRDTLGRGAYGYTF. The CDR3 nucleotides are TGTGCCACCAGCAGAGATACTTTGGGGAGGGGAGCCTATGGCTACACCTTC.

The chain carries TRBV4-2 and TRBJ1-4, with 7 bases fitting TRBD1. The CDR3 sequence is 17 residues long. After removal of 4 bases from V and 0 bases from J, the junction contained 8 bases not matched to a gene. Germline V gene sequence: CDR1 LGHNA, CDR2 YNFKEQ. CDR3 in DNA: TGTGCCAGCAGCCCCCACAGGGGCGGTACAACTAATGAAAAACTGTTTTTT. The encoded protein is CASSPHRGGTTNEKLFF.